These 20 T cell receptor beta chains share one sample of origin, sequenced in a study of blood T cell repertoires in COVID-19. The protocol was immunoSEQ multiplex PCR, while the TCRdb copy is restricted to in-frame clones and leaves out a portion. The profile shows around 120,000 clones, 75% to 90% of them singletons. Sequenced material: peripheral blood. The receptors originated from a woman in her 70s with acute or convalescent COVID-19.

The chain uses TRBV5-1 and TRBJ1-5; TRBD1 aligns across 7 bases. Germline values: CDR1 SGHRS, CDR2 YFSETQ. With V trimmed by 4 bases and J by 2 bases, 3 bases remained unmatched. This CDR3 is built from 14 residues. The CDR3 coding sequence is TGCGCCAGCAGCGAAGGGGGCGGCAATCAGCCCCAGCATTTT. Its protein product is CASSEGGGNQPQHF.

The chain uses TRBV2 and TRBJ1-1, with a possible D match to TRBD1 (5 bases). Germline CDR1 reads SNHLY; CDR2 reads FYNNEI. The CDR3 loop spans 12 amino acids. V dropped 8 bases and J dropped 3 bases, with 10 bases sitting between them. The CDR3 sequence: CASVGDYTEAFF. CDR3 in DNA: TGTGCCAGCGTAGGGGATTACACTGAAGCTTTCTTT.

The V gene is TRBV3-1 (or the pseudogene TRBV3-2), the J gene TRBJ1-2; a weak D match, TRBD1 (5 bases). The CDR3 is 13 residues long. Germline V gene sequence: CDR1 LGHDT, CDR2 YNNKEL (reference sequence). V lost 1 base and J lost 8, with 11 bases in between. CDR3 nucleotides: TGTGCCAGCAGCCAAGCCTCGCGGGGCGGCTACACCTTC. The encoded protein is CASSQASRGGYTF.

V is TRBV9 and J is TRBJ1-2; no clear D. Germline V gene data show CDR1 as SGDLS and CDR2 as YYNGEE. The CDR3 totals 12 residues. The V and J ends lost 0 bases and 8 bases respectively, with 8 bases between them. Here the CDR3 reads CASSVAHSGYTF. The CDR3 DNA follows: TGTGCCAGCAGCGTAGCTCATAGCGGCTACACCTTC.

The chain combines TRBV9 with TRBJ1-1, with D unresolved. V lost 4 bases and J lost 4, with 11 bases in between. CDR1 and CDR2 from the germline V gene are SGDLS and YYNGEE. The CDR3 runs to 13 residues. CDR3 sequence: CASSPRQFTEAFF. As DNA, the CDR3 is TGTGCCAGCAGCCCAAGACAATTCACTGAAGCTTTCTTT.

The V call is TRBV2, the J call TRBJ1-6, with 9 bases that match TRBD1. CDR3 size: 16 residues. Per the germline V gene, CDR1 is SNHLY and CDR2 is FYNNEI. Trimming at V came to 8 bases and at J to 10 bases, leaving 15 bases not matched to a gene. The CDR3 region has the DNA TGTGCCAGCGACTCCCGAAGGGGACAGGGAGGGTCACCCCTCCACTTT. As protein: CASDSRRGQGGSPLHF.

The CDR3 is CASSAVGGLFF. The DNA for the CDR3 is TGTGCCAGCAGCGCGGTCGGGGGACTGTTTTTT. V gene TRBV7-9 combines with J gene TRBJ1-4, with TRBD1 as a possible D gene (5 bases). Germline V gene data show CDR1 as SEHNR and CDR2 as FQNEAQ (reference sequence). The V gene lost 5 bases and the J gene lost 13 bases, with 11 bases spanning the gap. The CDR3 totals 11 residues.

The chain is built from TRBV19 and TRBJ2-7; 10 bases line up with TRBD2. Germline V gene data show CDR1 as LNHDA and CDR2 as SQIVND (reference sequence). V was clipped by 5 bases and J by 2 bases; unmatched bases: 3. The CDR3 loop spans 14 amino acids. CDR3 sequence: CASSQSGGAYEQYF. The DNA of the CDR3 is TGTGCCAGTAGTCAGAGCGGGGGGGCCTACGAGCAGTACTTC.

This clone turned up a few times. This chain uses TRBV5-4 with TRBJ1-2; 7 bases match TRBD1. The length of the CDR3 is 13 residues. Germline loops: CDR1 SGHNT, CDR2 YYREEE (reference sequence). V lost 4 bases and J lost 6; bases outside the gene matches: 6. CDR3 nucleotide sequence: TGTGCCAGCAGCAGACAGGGAATTCATGGCTACACCTTC. Its protein product is CASSRQGIHGYTF.

The genes are TRBV10-3 and TRBJ2-6, with D perhaps matching TRBD1 (5 bases). CDR1 is ENHRY and CDR2 is SYGVKD in the germline V gene. The CDR3 loop spans 16 amino acids. The V end lost 3 bases, the J end lost 0 bases, and 9 bases lay between the germline ends. CDR3 nucleotide sequence: TGTGCCATCAGTGAAGACAGTTTCTCTGGGGCCAACGTCCTGACTTTC. It yields the protein CAISEDSFSGANVLTF.

The chain has TRBV2 and TRBJ2-3; 10 nucleotides align to TRBD2. The V segment lost 3 bases and the J segment 5 bases; nucleotides outside the gene matches: 5. Germline V gene sequence: CDR1 SNHLY, CDR2 FYNNEI. The CDR3 has 15 amino acids. Here the CDR3 reads CASSDIAGGVDTQYF. For the CDR3, the DNA is TGTGCCAGCAGTGATATAGCGGGGGGTGTAGATACGCAGTATTTT.

The V and J genes are TRBV28 and TRBJ2-1; maybe TRBD1 (6 bases). This CDR3 contains 14 residues. Germline CDR1 and CDR2: MDHEN and SYDVKM. V was trimmed by 3 bases and J by 5 bases, leaving 11 bases between them. The CDR3 here is CASSFRGRHNEQFF. Written as DNA, the CDR3 is TGTGCCAGCAGTTTCAGGGGTAGGCACAATGAGCAGTTCTTC.

This clone was picked up a small number of times. The genes are TRBV2 and TRBJ1-2, with D possibly TRBD1 on 6 matching bases. V dropped 0 bases and J dropped 2 bases, with 10 bases sitting between them. The CDR3 is 15 residues long. Germline assignment: CDR1 SNHLY and CDR2 FYNNEI. The CDR3 nucleotides are TGTGCCAGCAGTGAAGCGCTTAGGGGGAACTATGGCTACACCTTC. It specifies CASSEALRGNYGYTF.

Note on this clone: The junction shows a germline mismatch at one end, possibly a read error. J is TRBJ2-4 and V is TRBV19, with 9 bases fitting TRBD1. Germline-derived CDR1 and CDR2 are LNHDA and SQIVND (reference sequence). This CDR3 has 15 residues. In DNA form, the CDR3 reads TGTGCCAGTAGTATAGGCCTACGCACGGGACAGGGTATGCACTTC. This sequence encodes CASSIGLRTGQGMHF.

The chain carries TRBV10-3 and TRBJ2-1, with 9 nucleotides matching TRBD1. The V segment lost 5 bases and the J segment 15 bases; nucleotides outside the gene matches: 5. From germline, CDR1 is ENHRY and CDR2 SYGVKD. CDR3 length: 11 residues. CDR3 amino acids: CAISLGQGLFF. CDR3 in DNA: TGTGCCATCAGTCTGGGACAGGGACTGTTCTTC.

This chain joins TRBV29-1 and TRBJ2-2; D might be TRBD1 (5 bases). CDR3 length: 12 amino acids. V lost 6 bases, J lost 5 bases, and 10 bases lay in between. Per germline, CDR1 SQVTM and CDR2 ANQGSEA. Here the CDR3 reads CSVTSGTGELFF. The CDR3 DNA follows: TGCAGCGTCACCTCAGGGACCGGGGAGCTGTTTTTT.

The V call is TRBV4-1, the J call TRBJ1-5; tentative D call: TRBD1 (5 bases). Germline V gene lookup returns CDR1 MGHRA and CDR2 YSYEKL. Trimming cost V 3 bases and J 7 bases, with 22 bases left between them. The CDR3 loop spans 17 amino acids. CDR3 DNA: TGCGCCAGCAGCCATACCGAGGGACTTAGCGAGTTCCAGCCCCAGCATTTT. Protein product: CASSHTEGLSEFQPQHF.

The gene calls are TRBV3-1 (or the pseudogene TRBV3-2) and TRBJ1-2; perhaps TRBD1 as D (6 bases). CDR1 LGHDT and CDR2 YNNKEL come from the germline V gene (reference sequence). Trimming removed 3 bases from V and 2 bases from J, with 13 bases in between. The CDR3 is 15 amino acids. CDR3 loop: CASSQDPGQNYGYTF. The DNA of the CDR3 is TGTGCCAGCAGCCAGGACCCAGGACAGAACTATGGCTACACCTTC.

V usage is TRBV5-4 and J usage is TRBJ1-3; D uncertain. Trimming pared 1 base from V and 0 bases from J, leaving 5 bases between. From germline, CDR1 is SGHNT and CDR2 YYREEE (reference sequence). The CDR3 length is 14 residues. This CDR3 is CASSLWSSGNTIYF. CDR3 bases: TGTGCCAGCAGCTTGTGGAGCTCTGGAAACACCATATATTTT.

The genes are TRBV11-3 and TRBJ1-1; D ambiguous. Germline-derived CDR1 and CDR2 are SGHNT and YENEEA. The CDR3 loop spans 13 amino acids. V was shortened by 2 bases and J by 4 bases, with 8 bases between the two germline ends. The CDR3 coding sequence is TGTGCCAGCAGCTTATTCGGTACCACTGAAGCTTTCTTT. Residues: CASSLFGTTEAFF.